This TCR beta chain was recorded in a study of post-analysis software for immune sequencing data. Study in general: Both relapsing-remitting and secondary progressive multiple sclerosis featured among the disease courses, as did progressive-relapsing multiple sclerosis. Regarding the study as a whole: The study found TRBV5-6, TRBV5-1 and TRBV20-1 among five TRBV segments more frequent in patients than controls. The authors found that F measure strongly co-clustered same-batch samples. Multiple sclerosis patients had significantly lower normalized Chao1 diversity than controls.

Libraries were made from TCR beta cDNA, and they carried unique molecular identifiers. TCRdb reprocessed the PCR reads via MiXCR and lists one record per CDR3 protein. The table lists roughly 600,000 distinct CDR3 sequences, around 47% of them singletons. In the case of this clonotype: Its target is unknown.

Trimming took 1 base from V and 4 from J; bases not matched to a gene: 5. CDR1 is MGHRA, CDR2 YSYEKL, per germline. This CDR3 is 17 amino acids long. The V and J genes are TRBV4-1 and TRBJ2-1; 12 bases are shared with TRBD2. This clonotype originated in a girl aged 10 to 17 with multiple sclerosis. The source material was blood. The CDR3 protein is CASSQGTSGTTYNEQFF. The CDR3 DNA reads TGCGCCAGCAGCCAAGGGACTAGCGGGACTACTTACAATGAGCAGTTCTTC.